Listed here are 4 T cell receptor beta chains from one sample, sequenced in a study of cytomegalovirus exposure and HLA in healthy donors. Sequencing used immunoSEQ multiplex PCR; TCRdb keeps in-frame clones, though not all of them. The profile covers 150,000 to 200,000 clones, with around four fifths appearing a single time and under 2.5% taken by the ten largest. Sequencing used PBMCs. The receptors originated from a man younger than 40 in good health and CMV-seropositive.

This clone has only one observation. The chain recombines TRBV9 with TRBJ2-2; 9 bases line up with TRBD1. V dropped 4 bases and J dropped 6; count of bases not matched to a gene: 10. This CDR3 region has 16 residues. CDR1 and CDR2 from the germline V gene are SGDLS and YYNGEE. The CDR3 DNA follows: TGTGCCAGCAGCCCAACGGGGACAGGGCGTCCCGGGGAGCTGTTTTTT. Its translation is CASSPTGTGRPGELFF.

The CDR3 DNA follows: TGTGCCAGCAGCCCCGGGGGTAGGAGGAGCACAGATACGCAGTATTTT. Translation gives CASSPGGRRSTDTQYF. The V gene is TRBV7-8, the J gene TRBJ2-3, with D tentatively TRBD2 (6 bases). Looked up from germline, CDR1 is SGHVS and CDR2 is FQNEAQ. The CDR3 loop spans 16 amino acids. Deletions cut 5 bases from V and 0 bases from J, with 15 bases between.

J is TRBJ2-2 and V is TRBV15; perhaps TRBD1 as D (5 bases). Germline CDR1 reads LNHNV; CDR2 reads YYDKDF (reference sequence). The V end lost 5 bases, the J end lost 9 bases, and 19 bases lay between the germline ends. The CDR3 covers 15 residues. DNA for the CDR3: TGTGCCACCAGCGACGATCCAGGGTTTGCGTGGGAGCTGTTTTTT. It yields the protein CATSDDPGFAWELFF.

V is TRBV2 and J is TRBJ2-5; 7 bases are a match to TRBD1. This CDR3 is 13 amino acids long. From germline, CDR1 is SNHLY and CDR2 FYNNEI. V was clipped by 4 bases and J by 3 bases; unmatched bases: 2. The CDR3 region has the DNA TGTGCCAGCAGTGTAGGGGGCGAAGAGACCCAGTACTTC. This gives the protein CASSVGGEETQYF.